The T cell receptor (beta chain) described here comes from a study of CD8 T cells in Susac syndrome. General study points: The study conceded that its TCR sequencing and HLA analysis involved relatively few individuals.

Random hexamers were used to reverse transcribe the RNA input (0.5 to 1 ug). TCR beta CDR3 was amplified by immunoSEQ multiplex PCR. This amplification extended across 54 Vbeta and 13 Jbeta segments. TCRdb redid the calling of the immunoSEQ multiplex PCR reads with MiXCR, one entry per CDR3 protein. This sample has roughly 200,000 distinct CDR3 sequences, with 95% found just once. A note on this clonotype: No antigen is known for it.

Sequencing of TCR beta, carried out with a high-throughput approach, was applied to CD8+ and CD4+ T cells from the blood. Purification of the CD8+ and CD4+ T cells relied on negative isolation, and TEMRA cells underwent FACS enrichment. CDR1 is GTSNPN and CDR2 is SVGIG in the germline V gene (reference sequence). With V trimmed by 4 bases and J by 4 bases, 5 bases remained unmatched. CDR3 size: 13 residues. The sequenced sample consisted of CD4+ T cells from PBMCs. This clonotype was obtained from a human donor with multiple sclerosis. This chain connects TRBV30 to TRBJ1-1, with 8 positions matching TRBD1. CDR3 region: CAWTDRDGTEAFF. The CDR3 DNA sequence: TGTGCCTGGACGGACAGGGACGGCACTGAAGCTTTCTTT.